The 18 T cell receptor beta chains below come from one sample, sequenced in a study of cytomegalovirus exposure and HLA in healthy donors. Vbeta (60) and Jbeta (13) primers were used in the PCR. Sequencing was performed with immunoSEQ multiplex PCR; in TCRdb, only in-frame clones are kept and a portion is missing. The table lists about 150,000 clones, 75% to 85% of them singletons. Specimen: PBMCs. The receptor source for this set is a man aged 25-45 years in good health and CMV-seropositive.

This chain links TRBV6-5 with TRBJ1-5; D not certain. Germline V gene sequence: CDR1 MNHEY, CDR2 SVGAGI. CDR3 length: 15 residues. V was clipped by 0 bases and J by 9 bases, with 15 bases between them. The CDR3 spells CASSYSSRLGRPQHF. DNA for the CDR3: TGTGCCAGCAGTTACTCGAGCAGGCTCGGTAGGCCCCAGCATTTT.

The CDR3 here is CASSPSTGSDTQYF. CDR3 DNA: TGTGCCAGCAGTCCGTCGACTGGCTCAGATACGCAGTATTTT. The chain combines TRBV27 with TRBJ2-3; D unresolved. Germline V gene lookup returns CDR1 MNHEY and CDR2 SMNVEV (reference sequence). Trimming removed 5 bases at V and 4 bases at J, with 13 bases between. This CDR3 spans 14 amino acids.

The rearrangement links TRBV7-8 to TRBJ2-3; TRBD2 aligns across 8 bases. Per germline, CDR1 SGHVS and CDR2 FQNEAQ. CDR3 size: 16 residues. Trimming at V came to 2 bases and at J to 3 bases, leaving 7 bases not matched to a gene. The CDR3 coding sequence is TGTGCCAGCAGCTTATGGGCGGGGGGTAGAACAGATACGCAGTATTTT. Translated: CASSLWAGGRTDTQYF.

This clone appeared a few times. The chain carries TRBV4-1 and TRBJ2-1; D not resolved. CDR3 length: 14 residues. V shed 4 bases and J shed 7 bases, with 14 bases lying between them. Germline loops: CDR1 MGHRA, CDR2 YSYEKL. The CDR3 coding sequence is TGCGCCAGCAGCCTAATGAGGCTAAGAAATGAGCAGTTCTTC. It specifies CASSLMRLRNEQFF.

The chain employs TRBV29-1 and TRBJ2-3; TRBD2 is a possible D gene (6 bases). This CDR3 has 13 residues. CDR1 and CDR2 (germline): SQVTM, ANQGSEA. Trimming removed 7 bases at V and 1 base at J, with 12 bases between. The CDR3 spells CSDRDSRTDTQYF. DNA for the CDR3: TGCAGCGACCGGGACTCCCGCACAGATACGCAGTATTTT.

This chain links TRBV4-3 with TRBJ1-6; D is undetermined. Per germline, CDR1 LGHNA and CDR2 YSLEER. Between the trimmed V and J ends, which lost 0 bases and 8 bases, there was a span of 5 bases. This CDR3 region has 13 residues. This CDR3 is CASSQDPYSPLHF. The CDR3 region has the DNA TGCGCCAGCAGCCAAGACCCGTATTCACCCCTCCACTTT.

V gene TRBV9 combines with J gene TRBJ2-3, with D maybe TRBD2 (5 bases). Germline lookup yields CDR1 SGDLS and CDR2 YYNGEE. V was pared by 0 bases and J by 4 bases, with 15 bases between. The CDR3 spans 16 residues. CDR3 coding DNA: TGTGCCAGCAGCGTAGGAGGACTCGGTCGGGCAGATACGCAGTATTTT. Translated, it gives CASSVGGLGRADTQYF.

The chain has TRBV15 and TRBJ1-5, with D possibly being TRBD1 (6 bases). Germline CDR1 LNHNV, CDR2 YYDKDF (reference sequence). Trimming took 1 base from V and 12 from J, leaving 13 bases between them. The CDR3 contains 13 residues. CDR3 region: CATSRVTGSSQHF. The CDR3 nucleotides are TGTGCCACCAGCAGAGTTACAGGGTCTAGCCAGCATTTT.

Here the CDR3 DNA reads TGTGCCAGCACCGACCGGGGATTGGACTATGGCTACACCTTC. This gives the protein CASTDRGLDYGYTF. This rearrangement joins TRBV2 to TRBJ1-2; no firm D call. Trimming shortened V by 7 bases and J by 3 bases, and 15 bases separated the two germline ends. Per germline, CDR1 SNHLY and CDR2 FYNNEI. The CDR3 spans 14 residues.

This chain uses TRBV6-1 with TRBJ2-7; no firm D call. This CDR3 has 12 residues. Trimming shortened V by 2 bases and J by 5 bases, and 7 bases separated the two germline ends. Germline CDR1 is MNHNS and CDR2 is SASEGT. CDR3 protein: CASSERGDEQYF. CDR3 DNA: TGTGCCAGCAGTGAACGCGGAGACGAGCAGTACTTC.

The genes are TRBV27 and TRBJ1-6; 7 nucleotides align to TRBD1. The V gene end was trimmed by 4 bases and the J gene end by 3 bases; junction bases not matched to a gene: 3. The CDR3 length is 15 residues. The germline V gene has CDR1 MNHEY and CDR2 SMNVEV (reference sequence). CDR3 DNA sequence: TGTGCCAGCAGTTCGAGGACAGGCTATAATTCACCCCTCCACTTT. Protein sequence: CASSSRTGYNSPLHF.

The chain joins TRBV28 to TRBJ1-5, with D uncertain. Trimming removed 2 bases from V and 4 bases from J, with 3 bases in between. The germline CDR1 and CDR2 sequences are MDHEN and SYDVKM. This CDR3 is 12 amino acids long. For the CDR3, the DNA is TGTGCCAGCAGTTTAACAAATCAGCCCCAGCATTTT. It translates to CASSLTNQPQHF.

The rearrangement uses TRBV11-1 and TRBJ1-2; no definite D call. The germline V gene encodes CDR1 SGHAT and CDR2 FQDESV (reference sequence). There are 14 residues in the CDR3. The germline V and J ends were trimmed by 1 base and 6 bases, with 12 bases remaining between them. As DNA, the CDR3 is TGTGCCAGCAGCTTAGAGCCAGGCGCCCATGGCTACACCTTC. It is translated as CASSLEPGAHGYTF.

The genes are TRBV27 and TRBJ1-4; the D gene is possibly TRBD1 (5 bases). The CDR3 is 15 residues long. The germline gives CDR1 MNHEY, CDR2 SMNVEV (reference sequence). V gave up 2 bases and J gave up 8 bases, with 15 bases separating them. Written as DNA, the CDR3 is TGTGCCAGCAGTTTAACTTCAGGGTCTAGGGAAAAACTGTTTTTT. Translating it yields CASSLTSGSREKLFF.

The J gene is TRBJ2-7, the V gene TRBV30; a possible D gene is TRBD2 (5 bases). Germline V gene lookup returns CDR1 GTSNPN and CDR2 SVGIG (reference sequence). The CDR3 is made up of 11 amino acids. V was pared by 6 bases and J by 5 bases, with 11 bases between. The CDR3: CACWRLNEQYF. The CDR3 DNA sequence: TGTGCCTGCTGGAGACTAAACGAGCAGTACTTC.

The rearrangement joins TRBV6-1 to TRBJ1-5; a possible D gene is TRBD1 (5 bases). Trimming cost V 4 bases and J 2 bases, with 12 bases left between them. The CDR3 is 15 amino acids. Germline CDR1 MNHNS, CDR2 SASEGT. Here the CDR3 reads CASSAGTRGNQPQHF. CDR3 nucleotide sequence: TGTGCCAGCAGTGCCGGGACTAGGGGCAATCAGCCCCAGCATTTT.

The V and J genes are TRBV27 and TRBJ2-1; weak D call: TRBD2 (6 bases). V dropped 4 bases and J dropped 9 bases, with 19 bases sitting between them. Per the germline V gene, CDR1 is MNHEY and CDR2 is SMNVEV (reference sequence). There are 15 residues in the CDR3. CDR3 nucleotides: TGTGCCAGCAGTTCACTAGCTAGCCTGCCGAGTGAGCAGTTCTTC. Residues: CASSSLASLPSEQFF.

The rearrangement links TRBV5-1 to TRBJ2-1; 11 bases agree with TRBD2. The CDR3 totals 17 residues. CDR1 SGHRS and CDR2 YFSETQ come from the germline V gene. The V segment lost 2 bases and the J segment 1 base; nucleotides outside the gene matches: 5. CDR3 residues: CASSFSGGAGSYNEQFF. The CDR3 DNA is TGCGCCAGCAGCTTTAGCGGGGGGGCCGGGTCCTACAATGAGCAGTTCTTC.